This T cell receptor beta chain was sequenced during a study of STAT5B mutations in CD4+ large granular lymphocyte leukemia. General study results and limits: Patient CD4-sorted repertoires stayed more clonal than healthy ones after leukemic-clone removal. Top patient clones used TRBV06 genes more often: 8/27 versus 2/35 in controls.

Per the original data handling: A productive frequency of 2.59 x 10-5 was the lowest detectable. Measured with immunoSEQ multiplex PCR; TCRdb has only the in-frame clones, and not every one. The DNA was the basis for D and trimming; V, J and clone size are from that table. The sample has some 34,000 clones, roughly 80% seen once. Points on this clone: What it binds is unknown.

Trimming removed 0 bases at V and 2 bases at J, with 12 bases between. Germline V gene sequence: CDR1 SGHRS, CDR2 YFSETQ. The CDR3 is made up of 15 amino acids. This clonotype was sampled from a human donor in good health. Sequences were obtained from CD4+ T cells from blood buffy coats. The chain has TRBV5-1 and TRBJ2-7; D might be TRBD2 (7 bases). The DNA for the CDR3 is TGCGCCAGCAGCTTGGGCGGGGGCAGGACCTACGAGCAGTACTTC. It is translated as CASSLGGGRTYEQYF.